This T cell receptor (beta chain) was sequenced during a study of CXCR3-negative and CXCR3-positive naive CD8 T cells. On the study more broadly: The dataset comprises about 150 million TRB reads in total, with about 1.5 +/- 0.3 million reads per library.

Frequency places this clonotype as medium-sized. The antigen remains undetermined. General study points: Within a donor, both naive subsets shared TRBV-TRBJ usage, unlike memory cells. Researchers report that CXCR3-positive naive cells carry more hydrophobic TRB CDR3s than CXCR3-negative naive cells. For the naive subsets, surface CD5 was similar, and TCR strength was inferred from TRB CDR3 properties.

Each TRB cDNA library was prepared by 5' RACE (with UMI labels). TCRdb re-called the 5' RACE reads and gives one entry per CDR3 protein, without DNA. The sample holds more than 5,000 distinct CDR3 sequences. Researchers sorted roughly 310,000 cells of each CD8+ T cell subset in triplicate. The clonotype originates from a human donor in good health. Some clones in this sample may be carry-over from other donors' samples. The sample consisted of naive CXCR3+ CD8+ T cells from blood. This sample's subset: CD45RO-CCR7+CD27+CD95- naive CD8+ T cells expressing CXCR3 (TNR3+).

CDR3 protein: CASSLIPGAQGNYGYTF. The chain recombines TRBV7-9 with TRBJ1-2; TCRdb calls TRBD1, which cannot be checked without DNA. In germline, CDR1 is SEHNR, CDR2 FQNEAQ (reference sequence). The CDR3 is 17 residues long.